This T cell receptor (beta chain) came from a study of OX40 agonist ivuxolimab in advanced cancers. The wider study: Patients' therapy was ivuxolimab, an antibody that acts as an agonist of OX40 (CD134). Overall study results and limits: The CD4+ and CD8+ T cells in the blood had expanded clonally by week 6 at 0.1 to 3.0 mg/kg. Some patients without response likewise showed low normalized clonal expansion. In CD8+ T cells, expanded clones were on average more numerous than in CD4+.

V shed 3 bases, J shed 0 bases, and the junction held 2 bases outside the gene matches. CDR1 is SGHRS and CDR2 is YFSETQ in the germline V gene. CDR3 length: 15 amino acids. Sequenced by immunoSEQ multiplex PCR; TCRdb stores in-frame clones only, minus some. The sample lists approximately 77,000 clones, about 93% occurring once. On this clone: Its antigen is not identified.

This sequence joins TRBV5-1 and TRBJ2-1; 8 positions match TRBD1. The sequences come from CD4+ or CD8+ T cells sorted from blood, collected in a trial of the OX40 agonist ivuxolimab. The TCR originated in an adult with an advanced solid tumor such as melanoma, head and neck, liver or kidney cancer. CDR3 bases: TGCGCCAGCAGCTATACAGGGGGCTCCTACAATGAGCAGTTCTTC. Its translation: CASSYTGGSYNEQFF.